The TCR beta chain described here comes from a study of control samples from healthy donors and cancer patients. V was trimmed by 2 bases and J by 3 bases, leaving 12 bases between them. The germline V gene has CDR1 SGHRS and CDR2 YFSETQ. This CDR3 has 15 residues. Clones were read by immunoSEQ multiplex PCR, and TCRdb kept only the in-frame ones, dropping some. This table has 150,000 to 200,000 clones, about 91% appearing once. The receptor's source is a woman aged 40 to 50 in good health. This sequence joins TRBV5-1 and TRBJ2-1, with D possibly called TRBD1 or TRBD2 (5 bases each). Source material: blood. Here the CDR3 reads CASSFEGSGYNEQFF. As DNA, the CDR3 is TGCGCCAGCAGCTTTGAGGGGTCGGGCTACAATGAGCAGTTCTTC.